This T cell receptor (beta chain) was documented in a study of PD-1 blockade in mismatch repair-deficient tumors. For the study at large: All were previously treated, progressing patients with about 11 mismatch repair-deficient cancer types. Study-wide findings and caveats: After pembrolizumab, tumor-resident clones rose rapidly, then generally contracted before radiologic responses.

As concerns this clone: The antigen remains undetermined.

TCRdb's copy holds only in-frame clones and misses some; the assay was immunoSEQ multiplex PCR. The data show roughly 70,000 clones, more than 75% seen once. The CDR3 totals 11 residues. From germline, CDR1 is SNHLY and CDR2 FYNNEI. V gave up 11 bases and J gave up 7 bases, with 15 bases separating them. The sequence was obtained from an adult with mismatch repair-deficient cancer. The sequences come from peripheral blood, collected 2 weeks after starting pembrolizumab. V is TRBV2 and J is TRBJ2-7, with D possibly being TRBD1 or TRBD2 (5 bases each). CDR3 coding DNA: TGTGCCGGCGTCCAGGGACGAGAGCAGTACTTC. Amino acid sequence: CAGVQGREQYF.